This T cell receptor (beta chain) stems from a study of blood T cell repertoires in COVID-19. For the study at large: PBMCs, B-cell-depleted T cells, or T cells were the source of the cDNA or gDNA that made up the material.

In the original processing: Using reference gene primer amplification, nucleated cell counts were estimated. Using immunoSEQ multiplex PCR, the repertoire was profiled, and TCRdb retains in-frame clones only, with some absent. V and J calls and clone size are given by that table; D and trimming were obtained from the DNA. The sample has about 220,000 clones; 82% are singletons. Seattle researchers signed up patients amid active infection and tracked them longitudinally. Germline V gene lookup returns CDR1 SGHTA and CDR2 FQGNSA. Trimming took off 5 bases at V and 11 bases at J, with 25 bases between the two ends. The CDR3 spans 15 residues.

The rearrangement links TRBV7-2 to TRBJ2-7; a weak D match, TRBD2 (7 bases). The sample was peripheral blood. This receptor was obtained from a woman over 75 with COVID-19, enrolled during active disease. The CDR3 is CASSRGGEIIREEYF. The DNA of the CDR3 is TGTGCCAGCAGCAGAGGGGGGGAGATCATACGAGAGGAGTACTTC.